The clone carrying this T cell receptor (beta chain) was recorded once. Using immunoSEQ multiplex PCR, the repertoire was profiled, and TCRdb retains in-frame clones only, with some absent. There are fewer than 250,000 clones in the sample; 70% to 90% occur only once, and under 14% lies in the top ten. This entry is derived from a study of blood T cell repertoires in COVID-19. This CDR3 spans 15 amino acids. Germline lookup yields CDR1 ENHRY and CDR2 SYGVKD. The J segment lost 8 bases and the V segment lost 10 bases, leaving 12 bases of the junction unmatched. Sequencing was performed on PBMCs or T cells enriched from blood (not recorded which). J is TRBJ1-6 and V is TRBV10-3; 9 positions match TRBD1. This clonotype was obtained from a man aged 25-40 years who had recovered from COVID-19. CDR3 loop: CATAPGQGMYSPLHF. The CDR3 nucleotides are TGTGCCACGGCCCCGGGACAGGGTATGTATTCACCCCTCCACTTT.